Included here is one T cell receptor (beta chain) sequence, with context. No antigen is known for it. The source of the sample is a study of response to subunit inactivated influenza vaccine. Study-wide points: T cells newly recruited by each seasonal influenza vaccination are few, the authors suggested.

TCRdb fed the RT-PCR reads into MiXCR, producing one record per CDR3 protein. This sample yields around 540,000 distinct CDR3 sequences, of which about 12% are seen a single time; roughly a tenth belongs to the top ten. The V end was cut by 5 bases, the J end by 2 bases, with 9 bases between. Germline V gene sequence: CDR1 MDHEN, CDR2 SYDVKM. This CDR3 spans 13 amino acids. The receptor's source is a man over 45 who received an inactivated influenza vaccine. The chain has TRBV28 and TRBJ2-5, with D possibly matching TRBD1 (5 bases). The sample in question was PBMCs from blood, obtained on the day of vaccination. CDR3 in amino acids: CASSAGWQETQYF. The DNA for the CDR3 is TGTGCCAGCAGTGCAGGGTGGCAAGAGACCCAGTACTTC.